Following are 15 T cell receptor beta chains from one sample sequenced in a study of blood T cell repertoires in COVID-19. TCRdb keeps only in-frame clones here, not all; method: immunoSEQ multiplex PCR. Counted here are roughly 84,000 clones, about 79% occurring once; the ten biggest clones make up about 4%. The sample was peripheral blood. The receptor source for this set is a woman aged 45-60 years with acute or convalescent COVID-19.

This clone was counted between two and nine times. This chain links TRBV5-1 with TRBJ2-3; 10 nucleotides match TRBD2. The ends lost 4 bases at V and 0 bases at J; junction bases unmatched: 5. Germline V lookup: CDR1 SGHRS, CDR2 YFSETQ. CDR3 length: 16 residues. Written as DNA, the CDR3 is TGCGCCAGCAGCGCCCTACTAGCGGGGAGCACAGATACGCAGTATTTT. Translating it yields CASSALLAGSTDTQYF.

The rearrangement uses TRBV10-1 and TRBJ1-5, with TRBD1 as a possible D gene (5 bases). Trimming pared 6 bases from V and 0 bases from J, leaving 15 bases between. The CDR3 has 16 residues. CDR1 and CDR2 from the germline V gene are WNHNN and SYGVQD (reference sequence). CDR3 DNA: TGCGCCAGCAGCGGAAAGACAGTAGCTAGCAATCAGCCCCAGCATTTT. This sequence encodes CASSGKTVASNQPQHF.

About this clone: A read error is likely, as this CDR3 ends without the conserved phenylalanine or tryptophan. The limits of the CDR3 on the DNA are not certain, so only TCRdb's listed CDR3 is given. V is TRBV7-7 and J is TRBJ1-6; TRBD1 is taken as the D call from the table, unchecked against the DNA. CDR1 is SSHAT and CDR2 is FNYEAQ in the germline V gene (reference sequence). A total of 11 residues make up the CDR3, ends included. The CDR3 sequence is CASSLRDRGRI.

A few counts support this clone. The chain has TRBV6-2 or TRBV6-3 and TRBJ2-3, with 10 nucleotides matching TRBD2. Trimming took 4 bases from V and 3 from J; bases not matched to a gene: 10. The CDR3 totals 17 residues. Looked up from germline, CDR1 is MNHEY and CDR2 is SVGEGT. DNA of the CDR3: TGTGCCAGCAGTTTCGGGCTAGCGGGGGTAGGAACAGATACGCAGTATTTT. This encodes CASSFGLAGVGTDTQYF.

The CDR3 loop reads CASRDRGYEQYF. The CDR3 bases are TGTGCCAGCAGGGACAGGGGTTACGAGCAGTACTTC. The chain couples TRBV2 to TRBJ2-7; 9 bases match TRBD1. The CDR3 spans 12 residues. Trimming at V came to 6 bases and at J to 4 bases, leaving 1 base not matched to a gene. CDR1 and CDR2 (germline): SNHLY, FYNNEI. The variable domain in full, with the rest retrieved from reference TRBV2 and TRBJ2-7, is EPEVTQTPSHQVTQMGQEVILRCVPISNHLYFYWYRQILGQKVEFLVSFYNNEISEKSEIFDDQFSVERPDGSNFTLKIRSTKLEDSAMYFCASRDRGYEQYFGPGTRLTVT.

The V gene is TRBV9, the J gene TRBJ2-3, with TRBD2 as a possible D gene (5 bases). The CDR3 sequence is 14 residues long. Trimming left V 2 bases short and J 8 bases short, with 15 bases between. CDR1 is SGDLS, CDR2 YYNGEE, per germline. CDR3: CASSVASGGGTQYF. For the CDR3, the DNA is TGTGCCAGCAGCGTTGCTTCGGGTGGAGGTACGCAGTATTTT.

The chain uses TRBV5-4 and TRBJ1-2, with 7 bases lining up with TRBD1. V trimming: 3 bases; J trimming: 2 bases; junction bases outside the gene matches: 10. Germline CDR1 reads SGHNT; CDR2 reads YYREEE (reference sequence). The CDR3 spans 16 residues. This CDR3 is CASSSHTGQRNYGYTF. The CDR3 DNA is TGTGCCAGCAGCTCGCATACGGGACAGCGGAACTATGGCTACACCTTC. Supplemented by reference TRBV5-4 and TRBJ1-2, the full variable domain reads ETGVTQSPTHLIKTRGQQVTLRCSSQSGHNTVSWYQQALGQGPQFIFQYYREEENGRGNFPPRFSGLQFPNYSSELNVNALELDDSALYLCASSSHTGQRNYGYTFGSGTRLTVV.

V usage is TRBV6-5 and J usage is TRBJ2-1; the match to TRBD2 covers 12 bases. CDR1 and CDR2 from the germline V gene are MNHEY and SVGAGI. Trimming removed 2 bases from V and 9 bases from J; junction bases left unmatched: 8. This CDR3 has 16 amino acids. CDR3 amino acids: CASSYQRTSGVGEQFF. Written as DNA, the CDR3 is TGTGCCAGCAGTTACCAGAGGACTAGCGGGGTCGGTGAGCAGTTCTTC.

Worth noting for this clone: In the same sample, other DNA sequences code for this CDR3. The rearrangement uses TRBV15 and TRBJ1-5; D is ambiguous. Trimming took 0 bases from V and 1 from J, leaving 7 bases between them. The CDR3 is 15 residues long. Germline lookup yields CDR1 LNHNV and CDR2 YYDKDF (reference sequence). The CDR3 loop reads CATSRDRGSNQPQHF. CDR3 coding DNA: TGTGCCACCAGCAGAGACCGCGGGAGCAATCAGCCCCAGCATTTT.

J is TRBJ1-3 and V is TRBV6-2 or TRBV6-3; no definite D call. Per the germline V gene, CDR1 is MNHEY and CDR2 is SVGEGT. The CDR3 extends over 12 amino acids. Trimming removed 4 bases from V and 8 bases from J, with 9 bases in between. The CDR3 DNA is TGTGCCAGCAGTTTCAGGCCGGACACCATATATTTT. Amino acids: CASSFRPDTIYF.

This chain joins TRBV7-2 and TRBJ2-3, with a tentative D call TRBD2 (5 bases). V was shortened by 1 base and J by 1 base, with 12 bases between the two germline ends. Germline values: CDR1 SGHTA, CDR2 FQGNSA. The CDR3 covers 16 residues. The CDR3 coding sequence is TGTGCCAGCAGCTTAGGAGGGTTCCAGGGCACAGATACGCAGTATTTT. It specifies CASSLGGFQGTDTQYF.

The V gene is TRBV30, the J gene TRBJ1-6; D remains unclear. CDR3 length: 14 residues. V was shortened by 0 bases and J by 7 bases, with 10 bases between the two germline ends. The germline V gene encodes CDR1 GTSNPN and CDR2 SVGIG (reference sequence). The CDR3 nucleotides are TGTGCCTGGAGTGTGGCGGTAATCAATTCACCCCTCCACTTT. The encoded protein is CAWSVAVINSPLHF.

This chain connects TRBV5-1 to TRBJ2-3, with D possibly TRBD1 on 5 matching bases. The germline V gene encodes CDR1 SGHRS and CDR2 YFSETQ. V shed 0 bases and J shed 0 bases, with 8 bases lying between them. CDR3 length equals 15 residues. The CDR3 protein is CASSLGQGSTDTQYF. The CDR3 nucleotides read TGCGCCAGCAGCTTGGGCCAGGGTAGCACAGATACGCAGTATTTT.

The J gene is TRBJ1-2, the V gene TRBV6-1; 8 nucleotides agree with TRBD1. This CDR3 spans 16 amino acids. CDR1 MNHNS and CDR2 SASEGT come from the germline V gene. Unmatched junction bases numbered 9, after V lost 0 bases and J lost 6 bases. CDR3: CASSEAPGTGSNGYTF. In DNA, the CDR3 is TGTGCCAGCAGTGAAGCGCCCGGGACAGGCAGTAATGGCTACACCTTC.

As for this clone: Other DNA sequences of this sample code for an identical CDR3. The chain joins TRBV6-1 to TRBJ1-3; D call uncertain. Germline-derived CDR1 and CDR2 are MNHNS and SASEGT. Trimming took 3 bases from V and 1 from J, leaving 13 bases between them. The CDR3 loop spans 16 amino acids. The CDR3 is CASSDPTSFSGNTIYF. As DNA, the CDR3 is TGTGCCAGCAGTGATCCAACTTCGTTTTCTGGAAACACCATATATTTT.